Presented here are 22 T cell receptor beta chains from one specimen sequenced in a study of blood T cell repertoires in COVID-19. Sequencing was performed with immunoSEQ multiplex PCR; in TCRdb, only in-frame clones are kept and a portion is missing. The data show more than 300,000 clones, with about 84% seen just once and around 1.5% held by the top ten. Sequenced: peripheral blood. All receptors derive from a woman in her fifties or sixties with acute or convalescent COVID-19.

V usage is TRBV28 and J usage is TRBJ2-1; D may be TRBD2 (5 bases). This CDR3 has 16 residues. V was pared by 5 bases and J by 7 bases, with 21 bases between. Germline values: CDR1 MDHEN, CDR2 SYDVKM. CDR3 nucleotides: TGTGCCAGCAGTCTACTTCGTCGCGGGCTATCGAATGAGCAGTTCTTC. Its protein product is CASSLLRRGLSNEQFF.

A word on this clone: No DNA is shown, since the ends of the CDR3 on it are uncertain; the CDR3 is the one TCRdb lists. This rearrangement joins TRBV6-5 to TRBJ2-2; the table gives TRBD2 as D, unverified against the DNA. The germline gives CDR1 MNHEY, CDR2 SVGAGI. 13 amino acids form the CDR3, both terminal residues included. The chain's CDR3 is CASSSGLERELFF.

This clone turned up a few times. The rearrangement joins TRBV11-1 to TRBJ2-7, with D possibly matching TRBD1 (6 bases). Germline V gene sequence: CDR1 SGHAT, CDR2 FQDESV (reference sequence). The V and J ends lost 5 bases and 3 bases respectively, with 17 bases between them. This CDR3 region has 15 residues. This chain's CDR3 is CASSPGQSLNYEQYF. DNA of the CDR3: TGTGCCAGCAGCCCCGGACAGAGCCTTAACTACGAGCAGTACTTC.

This chain joins TRBV7-2 and TRBJ1-1; possibly TRBD1 for D (6 bases). Trimming cost V 4 bases and J 1 base, with 13 bases left between them. The CDR3 sequence is 15 residues long. CDR1 and CDR2 from the germline V gene are SGHTA and FQGNSA. The CDR3 spells CASSSPGQGNTEAFF. CDR3 DNA: TGTGCCAGCAGCTCGCCGGGACAAGGGAACACTGAAGCTTTCTTT.

V is TRBV7-9 and J is TRBJ1-6; tentatively, D is TRBD1 (6 bases). The length of the CDR3 is 14 residues. Looked up from germline, CDR1 is SEHNR and CDR2 is FQNEAQ (reference sequence). V was cut by 3 bases and J by 9 bases, with 12 bases left in between. In DNA, the CDR3 is TGTGCCAGCAGCTTTTGGGACACGGGTTCACCCCTCCACTTT. Translation: CASSFWDTGSPLHF.

The chain uses TRBV2 and TRBJ2-7; D ambiguous. This CDR3 region has 12 residues. V was shortened by 6 bases and J by 3 bases, with 9 bases between the two germline ends. CDR1 is SNHLY and CDR2 is FYNNEI in the germline V gene. This CDR3 is CASSSNNYEQYF. In DNA form, the CDR3 reads TGTGCCAGCAGCTCCAACAACTACGAGCAGTACTTC.

The chain carries TRBV7-3 and TRBJ2-5, with D tentatively TRBD2 (6 bases). The ends were cut back, 2 bases at V and 1 base at J, with 11 bases in the middle. The V gene's germline CDR1 is SGHTA and CDR2 FQGTGA. The CDR3 contains 15 residues. CDR3 nucleotide sequence: TGTGCCAGCAGCTTAGCGGCGGGAATCCAAGAGACCCAGTACTTC. Its translation is CASSLAAGIQETQYF.

The chain combines TRBV13 with TRBJ1-2, with a possible D match to TRBD1 (5 bases). V gave up 5 bases and J gave up 4 bases, with 11 bases separating them. The CDR3 is made up of 13 amino acids. In germline, CDR1 is PRHDT, CDR2 FYEKMQ (reference sequence). CDR3 in amino acids: CASSGGTGYGYTF. CDR3 in DNA: TGTGCCAGCAGCGGAGGGACGGGCTATGGCTACACCTTC.

The rearrangement uses TRBV27 and TRBJ1-1, with D perhaps TRBD1 (5 bases). The CDR3 sequence is 15 residues long. V dropped 1 base and J dropped 4 bases, with 13 bases sitting between them. The germline V gene encodes CDR1 MNHEY and CDR2 SMNVEV (reference sequence). CDR3 in amino acids: CASSLYRPQGTEAFF. As DNA, the CDR3 is TGTGCCAGCAGTTTATATCGGCCCCAGGGCACTGAAGCTTTCTTT.

The chain couples TRBV5-1 to TRBJ1-4, with D uncertain. Germline-derived CDR1 and CDR2 are SGHRS and YFSETQ. V was pared by 4 bases and J by 2 bases, with 9 bases between. The CDR3 runs 14 residues. The DNA of the CDR3 is TGCGCCAGCAGCGCGGAAGCCACTAATGAAAAACTGTTTTTT. Amino acids: CASSAEATNEKLFF. Full variable domain (rest looked up from reference TRBV5-1 and TRBJ1-4): KAGVTQTPRYLIKTRGQQVTLSCSPISGHRSVSWYQQTPGQGLQFLFEYFSETQRNKGNFPGRFSGRQFSNSRSEMNVSTLELGDSALYLCASSAEATNEKLFFGSGTQLSVL.

This clone came up once. The gene calls are TRBV11-3 and TRBJ2-3; D gene uncertain. Germline lookup yields CDR1 SGHNT and CDR2 YENEEA. CDR3 length: 14 amino acids. V lost 5 bases to trimming and J lost 1 base, with 10 bases between them. The CDR3 DNA reads as TGTGCCAGCAGCCGCGGCATGGGCACAGATACGCAGTATTTT. Its translation is CASSRGMGTDTQYF. Based on the CDR3 plus reference TRBV11-3 and TRBJ2-3, the full variable domain is EAGVVQSPRYKIIEKKQPVAFWCNPISGHNTLYWYLQNLGQGPELLIRYENEEAVDDSQLPKDRFSAERLKGVDSTLKIQPAELGDSAVYLCASSRGMGTDTQYFGPGTRLTVL.

The rearrangement uses TRBV5-5 and TRBJ2-3, with D possibly matching TRBD2 (5 bases). The CDR3 contains 14 residues. Germline values: CDR1 SGHKS, CDR2 YYEKEE (reference sequence). Between the trimmed V and J ends, which lost 4 bases and 5 bases, there was a span of 14 bases. CDR3 sequence: CASSRTSTIDTQYF. The CDR3 DNA sequence: TGTGCCAGCAGCCGCACTAGTACCATAGATACGCAGTATTTT. Supplemented by reference TRBV5-5 and TRBJ2-3, the full variable domain reads DAGVTQSPTHLIKTRGQQVTLRCSPISGHKSVSWYQQVLGQGPQFIFQYYEKEERGRGNFPDRFSARQFPNYSSELNVNALLLGDSALYLCASSRTSTIDTQYFGPGTRLTVL.

The chain joins TRBV19 to TRBJ2-7, with 9 nucleotides matching TRBD2. The CDR3 runs to 14 residues. J lost 3 bases, V lost 6 bases, and 6 bases had no gene match. In germline, CDR1 is LNHDA, CDR2 SQIVND (reference sequence). CDR3 loop: CASSPSGVYYEQYF. The DNA for the CDR3 is TGTGCCAGTAGCCCTAGCGGGGTATACTACGAGCAGTACTTC.

CDR3 coding DNA: TGTGCCAGCTCACCAACCAGGGGGGACTATGGCTACACCTTC. Its translation is CASSPTRGDYGYTF. V gene TRBV18 combines with J gene TRBJ1-2; 7 nucleotides line up with TRBD1. The junction had 3 bases not matched to a gene; V was cut back by 2 bases and J by 3 bases. The CDR3 totals 14 residues. Germline V lookup: CDR1 KGHSH, CDR2 LQKENI.

The chain is built from TRBV27 and TRBJ1-2; no clear D. The germline V gene encodes CDR1 MNHEY and CDR2 SMNVEV (reference sequence). V was cut by 3 bases and J by 8 bases, with 13 bases left in between. CDR3 size: 13 residues. In DNA form, the CDR3 reads TGTGCCAGCAGTTTGGTGGGTGCGGTGGGCTACACCTTC. Amino acid sequence: CASSLVGAVGYTF.

The chain is built from TRBV2 and TRBJ1-4; no definite D call. Germline V lookup: CDR1 SNHLY, CDR2 FYNNEI. The V end lost 2 bases, the J end lost 5 bases, and 15 bases lay between the germline ends. The CDR3 consists of 16 residues. CDR3 sequence (DNA): TGTGCCAGCAGTGAACTACCTAACGCCGCCAATGAAAAACTGTTTTTT. It specifies CASSELPNAANEKLFF.

CDR3 protein: CATSSDVAGDYNEQFF. The CDR3 region has the DNA TGTGCCACCAGCAGTGATGTAGCGGGAGACTACAATGAGCAGTTCTTC. This sequence joins TRBV15 and TRBJ2-1; 9 bases match TRBD2. Unmatched junction bases numbered 6, after V lost 3 bases and J lost 3 bases. CDR1 LNHNV and CDR2 YYDKDF come from the germline V gene (reference sequence). The CDR3 sequence is 16 residues long.

The chain uses TRBV5-4 and TRBJ2-6, with D possibly being TRBD1 (5 bases). Trimming pared 2 bases from V and 1 base from J, leaving 10 bases between. Per germline, CDR1 SGHNT and CDR2 YYREEE (reference sequence). CDR3 length: 16 residues. The CDR3 protein is CASSLPGLSGANVLTF. DNA of the CDR3: TGTGCCAGCAGCTTACCAGGGCTATCTGGGGCCAACGTCCTGACTTTC. Full variable domain (remainder filled in from reference TRBV5-4 and TRBJ2-6): ETGVTQSPTHLIKTRGQQVTLRCSSQSGHNTVSWYQQALGQGPQFIFQYYREEENGRGNFPPRFSGLQFPNYSSELNVNALELDDSALYLCASSLPGLSGANVLTFGAGSRLTVL.

The rearrangement joins TRBV28 to TRBJ2-7; 9 positions agree with TRBD2. Per the germline V gene, CDR1 is MDHEN and CDR2 is SYDVKM. V trimming: 6 bases; J trimming: 6 bases; junction bases outside the gene matches: 6. CDR3 length: 13 residues. The CDR3 DNA follows: TGTGCCAGCAGGTCGGGACTAGCTTCCGAGCAGTACTTC. Translated, it gives CASRSGLASEQYF.

V usage is TRBV7-6 and J usage is TRBJ2-7; 8 nucleotides align to TRBD2. The CDR3 has 17 amino acids. Germline V CDR1 and CDR2: SGHVS, FNYEAQ. Losses at the gene ends were 2 bases for V and 2 bases for J; bases not matched to a gene: 11. The CDR3 sequence is CASSLYPPGGRAYEQYF. The CDR3 DNA reads as TGTGCCAGCAGCTTATATCCCCCGGGGGGGAGAGCCTACGAGCAGTACTTC.

V gene TRBV28 combines with J gene TRBJ1-3; D gene ambiguous. The CDR3 sequence is 13 residues long. Trimming pared 3 bases from V and 9 bases from J, leaving 12 bases between. The germline V gene has CDR1 MDHEN and CDR2 SYDVKM. The CDR3, as DNA: TGTGCCAGCAGTTTTTCAGGCTATGTCACCATATATTTT. This sequence encodes CASSFSGYVTIYF.

This clone was seen just once. The chain has TRBV6-5 and TRBJ2-1; possible D gene TRBD2, 6 bases. The CDR3 consists of 15 residues. The germline V and J ends were trimmed by 2 bases and 0 bases, with 8 bases remaining between them. In germline, CDR1 is MNHEY, CDR2 SVGAGI. The DNA of the CDR3 is TGTGCCAGCAGTTACGGACTAACCTCCTACAATGAGCAGTTCTTC. Encoded protein: CASSYGLTSYNEQFF.